A selection of T cell receptor beta chains follows, all from one sample in a study of tumor-infiltrating lymphocytes in primary liver carcinoma. TCRdb analysed the multiplex PCR reads with MiXCR anew, one entry per CDR3 protein. Altogether nearly 200,000 distinct CDR3 sequences are present, less than 65% being singletons, with the ten largest covering around 7.1%. Sequencing was carried out using peripheral blood. All receptors come from a woman aged 55-69 years with primary liver carcinoma and hepatitis B virus infection. CDR3s include the opening cysteine and the closing phenylalanine or tryptophan. D genes are given only for firm matches. The listing skips clone size in some rows; elsewhere it reads once, few, many or a size class.

clone_size	v_call	d_call	j_call	cdr3_length	cdr3_nt	cdr3_aa
NA	TRBV5-1	TRBD1	TRBJ1-4	15	TGCGCCAGCAGCGGCCGGGGACAGCCCGGTGAAAAACTGTTTTTT	CASSGRGQPGEKLFF
NA	TRBV14	NA	TRBJ2-1	15	TGTGCCATCACCCCGGACGGAGGCTCCTATAATGAGCAGTTCTTC	CAITPDGGSYNEQFF
NA	TRBV5-1	TRBD2	TRBJ2-1	16	TGCGCCAGCAGCTTATTAGCGGGAGTATCCAACAATGAGCAGTTTTTC	CASSLLAGVSNNEQFF
NA	TRBV28	TRBD1	TRBJ1-1	16	TGTGCCAGCAGTCCACCCACAGGGGCCACTAACATTGAAGCTTTCTTT	CASSPPTGATNIEAFF
few	TRBV28	TRBD2	TRBJ2-3	15	TGTGCCAGCAGTTTAACTAGCGGGATGGTAGATACGCAGTATTTT	CASSLTSGMVDTQYF
NA	TRBV6-5	NA	TRBJ1-1	14	TGTGGCAGCAGGGGTAGGCAGACGTTCACTGAAGCTTTCTTT	CGSRGRQTFTEAFF
NA	TRBV28	TRBD1	TRBJ2-6	15	TGTGCCAGCAGCTTAAACAGGGGCAGGGCCAACGTCCTGACTTTC	CASSLNRGRANVLTF
few	TRBV2	NA	TRBJ2-5	13	TGTGCCAGCAGTAGACAGGTCCAAGAGACCCAGTACTTC	CASSRQVQETQYF
few	TRBV5-5	TRBD2	TRBJ2-3	15	TGTGCCAGCAGCTACCAGACGGGAGGGCCATATACGCAGTATTTT	CASSYQTGGPYTQYF
NA	TRBV14	NA	TRBJ1-1	17	TGTGCCAGCAGCCCCAACCGACTGAGCGGGGGGCAAGAGAAAGCTTTCTTT	CASSPNRLSGGQEKAFF